The entry that follows covers one T cell receptor beta chain sequence. The data are from a study of shared clonotypes between healthy human individuals. Method: immunoSEQ multiplex PCR; TCRdb's copy keeps in-frame clones and lacks some. Here the sample spans roughly 1,600,000 clones, approximately 98.5% being singletons. CDR3 length: 16 amino acids. Germline-derived CDR1 and CDR2 are SGHVS and FNYEAQ. The V gene end was trimmed by 5 bases and the J gene end by 9 bases; junction bases not matched to a gene: 16. Sequencing input: naive CD4+ T cells sorted from blood. The subset denotes: CD45RA+ positively selected. The clonotype was recovered from a man younger than 45 in good health. The chain couples TRBV7-6 to TRBJ2-1; the match to TRBD1 covers 7 bases. The CDR3: CASSQRQGIRFGEQFF. For the CDR3, the DNA is TGTGCCAGCAGCCAACGACAGGGAATAAGATTTGGTGAGCAGTTCTTC.